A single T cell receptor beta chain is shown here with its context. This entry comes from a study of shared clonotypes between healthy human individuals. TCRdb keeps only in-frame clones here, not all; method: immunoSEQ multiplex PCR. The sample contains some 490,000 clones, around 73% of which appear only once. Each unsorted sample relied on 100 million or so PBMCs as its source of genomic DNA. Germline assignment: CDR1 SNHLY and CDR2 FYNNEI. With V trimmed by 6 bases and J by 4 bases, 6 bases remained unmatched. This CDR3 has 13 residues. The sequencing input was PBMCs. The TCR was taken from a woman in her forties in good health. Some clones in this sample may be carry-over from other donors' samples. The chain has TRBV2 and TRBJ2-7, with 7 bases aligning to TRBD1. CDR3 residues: CASSRDSLYEQYF. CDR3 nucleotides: TGTGCCAGCAGCCGGGACAGCTTGTACGAGCAGTACTTC.